The 21 T cell receptor beta chains reported below all come from one sample, sequenced in a study of regulatory T cells in long-lasting Graves disease (dated by TCRdb to the early 2020s). According to the study, the label for this sample's time point signals: newly diagnosed GD, antithyroid drugs for less than 3 months. RNA was extracted from PBMCs in TRIzol for both TCR sequencing and RNA sequencing. The method was multiplex PCR. TCRdb names Illumina HiSeq 4000 as the instrument used. To build TCR beta libraries, CDR3 regions were amplified by Arm-PCR using iRepertoire HTBI primers. TCRdb reprocessing: public reads trimmed at Q25 with fastp, clones called with MiXCR, in-frame beta chains kept. Here each entry gathers all rows of one CDR3 protein and keeps the most common genes and DNA. For this sample the table gives approximately 540,000 distinct CDR3 sequences, of which about 12% were detected only once. Of the sample, about 8.9% is held by the ten largest clones.

These data also formed part of another study, on T cells in Graves' hyperthyroidism and ophthalmopathy.

Sequenced here: peripheral blood mononuclear cells (PBMCs), sampled at new diagnosis, from a patient treated with antithyroid drugs. Receptors were obtained from a woman in her 30s with Graves disease. Donor details come from another sample of the same person, matched by shared clones.

There are many counts of this clonotype. This rearrangement joins TRBV24-1 to TRBJ1-2; 9 bases fit TRBD1. CDR3 length equals 15 residues. Germline V gene lookup returns CDR1 KGHDR and CDR2 SFDVKD. V shed 4 bases, J shed 2 bases, and the junction held 4 bases outside the gene matches. CDR3 region: CATSDRGTGNYGYTF. In DNA, the CDR3 is TGTGCCACCAGTGACCGAGGGACAGGGAACTATGGCTACACCTTC.

This clonotype was seen repeatedly, ten times or more. The chain combines TRBV29-1 with TRBJ2-7; possibly TRBD2 for D (6 bases). Germline V gives CDR1 SQVTM, CDR2 ANQGSEA. V shed 4 bases and J shed 3 bases, with 13 bases lying between them. This CDR3 comprises 13 residues. CDR3 region: CSVAAGLNYEQYF. The CDR3 nucleotides are TGCAGCGTTGCCGCGGGGTTGAACTACGAGCAGTACTTC.

This clonotype has at least ten counts. The V gene is TRBV6-2 or TRBV6-3, the J gene TRBJ2-7; tentatively, D is TRBD2 (6 bases). There are 15 residues in the CDR3. Trimming removed 2 bases at V and 2 bases at J, with 13 bases between. CDR1 is MNHEY, CDR2 SVGEGT, per germline. CDR3 nucleotides: TGTGCCAGCAGTTACCGCCCGGGACTCCCCTACGAGCAGTACTTC. This translates into CASSYRPGLPYEQYF.

The chain recombines TRBV6-1 with TRBJ1-1; the match to TRBD1 covers 8 bases. Trimming cost V 5 bases and J 3 bases; bases outside gene matches: 11. The CDR3 spans 16 residues. Germline lookup yields CDR1 MNHNS and CDR2 SASEGT. CDR3 bases: TGTGCCAGCAGTCCAGAGACAGGGGACCTCGACACTGAAGCTTTCTTT. Translated: CASSPETGDLDTEAFF.

This clonotype appeared a few times. The V call is TRBV2, the J call TRBJ2-6; D may match TRBD1 or TRBD2 (6 bases each). This CDR3 is 18 amino acids long. Between the trimmed V and J ends, which lost 8 bases and 2 bases, there was a span of 22 bases. The germline gives CDR1 SNHLY, CDR2 FYNNEI. The CDR3: CASGPGGGVDTGANVLTF. The CDR3 DNA reads as TGTGCCAGCGGCCCTGGGGGCGGGGTCGACACTGGGGCCAACGTCCTGACTTTC.

With respect to this clonotype: This clone may be a read error of a much larger clone one base away. This rearrangement joins TRBV7-2 to TRBJ2-7; TRBD1 matches at 7 bases. Trimming cost V 9 bases and J 6 bases; bases outside gene matches: 5. This CDR3 contains 11 residues. CDR1 and CDR2 from the germline V gene are SGHTA and FQGNSA. In DNA, the CDR3 is TGTGCCAGGAAGGGGGCGGGCGAGCAGTACTTC. Protein sequence: CARKGAGEQYF.

This clonotype has ten or more counts. The V call is TRBV19, the J call TRBJ2-7; 9 bases align to TRBD1. This CDR3 spans 14 amino acids. Germline V gene lookup returns CDR1 LNHDA and CDR2 SQIVND (reference sequence). V dropped 10 bases and J dropped 4; count of bases not matched to a gene: 11. The CDR3 protein is CATKRTGARYEQYF. The CDR3 bases are TGTGCCACCAAGCGGACAGGGGCGAGATACGAGCAGTACTTC. The whole variable domain, filled in from reference TRBV19 and TRBJ2-7, reads DGGITQSPKYLFRKEGQNVTLSCEQNLNHDAMYWYRQDPGQGLRLIYYSQIVNDFQKGDIAEGYSVSREKKESFPLTVTSAQKNPTAFYLCATKRTGARYEQYFGPGTRLTVT.

This chain joins TRBV20-1 and TRBJ2-1, with TRBD2 matching 10 bases. Germline values: CDR1 DFQATT, CDR2 SNEGSKA (reference sequence). After removal of 0 bases from V and 7 bases from J, the junction contained 6 bases not matched to a gene. The CDR3 length is 15 residues. CDR3 residues: CSAREASGSGNEQFF. DNA for the CDR3: TGCAGTGCTAGAGAGGCTAGCGGGAGTGGAAATGAGCAGTTCTTC.

The J gene is TRBJ2-2, the V gene TRBV4-1; TRBD2 aligns across 8 bases. Trimming took 2 bases from V and 6 from J; bases not matched to a gene: 17. Germline loops: CDR1 MGHRA, CDR2 YSYEKL. The CDR3 length is 19 residues. The CDR3 protein is CASSQSGWAGGSLSGELFF. CDR3 nucleotides: TGCGCCAGCAGCCAAAGTGGTTGGGCGGGGGGCAGTTTATCCGGGGAGCTGTTTTTT.

This clonotype was seen repeatedly, ten times or more. J is TRBJ1-2 and V is TRBV24-1; D not certain. With 4 bases removed from V and 0 bases from J, the gap between germline ends came to 11 bases. The V gene's germline CDR1 is KGHDR and CDR2 SFDVKD. This CDR3 is built from 15 residues. CDR3 in DNA: TGTGCCACCAGTGACTGGACGGGCTCTAACTATGGCTACACCTTC. Translating it yields CATSDWTGSNYGYTF.

This clonotype was seen only a few times. J is TRBJ2-5 and V is TRBV20-1, with 7 positions matching TRBD2. This CDR3 spans 15 amino acids. Germline CDR1 DFQATT, CDR2 SNEGSKA (reference sequence). V lost 6 bases and J lost 3; bases outside the gene matches: 13. This chain's CDR3 is CSANRGASGEETQYF. The CDR3 DNA sequence: TGCAGTGCCAATCGCGGGGCTAGCGGAGAAGAGACCCAGTACTTC.

This clonotype came up many times. Germline is not matched at one junction end, which may reflect a read error. The CDR3 here is CASSLALKGTSGSLYNVQFF. CDR3 coding DNA: TGTGCCAGCAGCTTAGCGCTAAAGGGGACTAGCGGGAGTTTATACAATGTGCAGTTCTTC. The V call is TRBV7-9, the J call TRBJ2-1; TRBD2 agrees at 14 bases. The CDR3 has 20 residues. The V gene's germline CDR1 is SEHNR and CDR2 FQNEAQ (reference sequence).

This clonotype has more than one count but fewer than ten. The CDR3 loop reads CASSSTGDRGLSEAFF. In nucleotides, the CDR3 is TGTGCCAGCAGCTCCACGGGGGACAGGGGGTTGTCTGAAGCTTTCTTT. The J gene is TRBJ1-1, the V gene TRBV7-3; TRBD1 matches 11 bases. The CDR3 has 16 amino acids. Germline assignment: CDR1 SGHTA and CDR2 FQGTGA. After removal of 4 bases from V and 6 bases from J, the junction contained 10 bases not matched to a gene.

This clonotype was seen repeatedly, ten times or more. V gene TRBV9 combines with J gene TRBJ2-7, with D possibly called TRBD1 or TRBD2 (5 bases each). Germline CDR1 reads SGDLS; CDR2 reads YYNGEE. The CDR3 spans 15 residues. Trimming left V 0 bases short and J 3 bases short, with 13 bases between. For the CDR3, the DNA is TGTGCCAGCAGCGTAGGGGGGACGGACCACTACGAGCAGTACTTC. Translating it yields CASSVGGTDHYEQYF.

This clonotype has a count of ten or more. The V and J genes are TRBV6-2 or TRBV6-3 and TRBJ2-7, with TRBD1 as a possible D gene (6 bases). Looked up from germline, CDR1 is MNHEY and CDR2 is SVGEGT. This CDR3 region has 14 residues. V was cut by 3 bases and J by 5 bases, with 14 bases left in between. CDR3 amino acids: CASSYIRRGDEQYF. The CDR3 bases are TGTGCCAGCAGTTATATACGCAGGGGCGACGAGCAGTACTTC.

This clonotype was recorded many times. The chain has TRBV18 and TRBJ1-1, with D possibly TRBD1 on 6 matching bases. CDR3 size: 13 residues. Trimming removed 3 bases from V and 5 bases from J, with 10 bases in between. CDR1 is KGHSH, CDR2 LQKENI, per germline. CDR3 sequence reads: CASSPETGTEAFF. CDR3 DNA: TGTGCCAGCTCACCGGAAACAGGGACTGAAGCTTTCTTT.

Comments on this clonotype: A far larger clone is only one base removed, so a read error is likely. The chain recombines TRBV11-2 with TRBJ2-5, with 10 nucleotides matching TRBD1. The CDR3 length is 15 residues. Germline assignment: CDR1 SGHAT and CDR2 FQNNGV. The V segment lost 8 bases and the J segment 2 bases; nucleotides outside the gene matches: 8. DNA for the CDR3: TGTGCCAGCCGCCCCCGGGACAGGGGTCAAGAGACCCAGTACTTC. Translated, it gives CASRPRDRGQETQYF.

At least ten counts were recorded for this clonotype. The CDR3 DNA sequence: TGTGCCAGCAGCTGGGTCGGGGGGCCTAGGACTGAAGCTTTCTTT. Translating it yields CASSWVGGPRTEAFF. The rearrangement uses TRBV13 and TRBJ1-1, with D perhaps matching TRBD1 (6 bases). Trimming took 4 bases from V and 5 from J, leaving 17 bases between them. The CDR3 is made up of 15 amino acids. CDR1 and CDR2 from the germline V gene are PRHDT and FYEKMQ (reference sequence). Filled out from reference TRBV13 and TRBJ1-1, the complete variable domain reads AAGVIQSPRHLIKEKRETATLKCYPIPRHDTVYWYQQGPGQDPQFLISFYEKMQSDKGSIPDRFSAQQFSDYHSELNMSSLELGDSALYFCASSWVGGPRTEAFFGQGTRLTVV.

There are a few counts of this clonotype. The rearrangement joins TRBV25-1 to TRBJ2-7; 13 nucleotides line up with TRBD2. The CDR3 contains 14 residues. V lost 9 bases, J lost 4 bases, and 6 bases stayed unmatched. Germline assignment: CDR1 MGHDK and CDR2 SYGVNS. The CDR3 loop reads CASRGLAGRYEQYF. In DNA form, the CDR3 reads TGTGCCAGTAGGGGACTAGCGGGACGATACGAGCAGTACTTC.

This clonotype was seen ten or more times. The V call is TRBV11-2, the J call TRBJ2-5; TRBD1 aligns across 11 bases. V lost 4 bases, J lost 5 bases, and 6 bases stayed unmatched. This CDR3 is 15 amino acids long. CDR1 is SGHAT, CDR2 FQNNGV, per germline. CDR3 bases: TGTGCCAGCAGCTCCGGGACAGGGGGTTATGAGACCCAGTACTTC. Amino acids: CASSSGTGGYETQYF.

Comments on this clonotype: This clone may be a read error of a much larger clone one base away. The conserved phenylalanine or tryptophan is not found at the CDR3 terminus, so this likely reflects a read error. This chain joins TRBV5-6 and TRBJ2-1; maybe TRBD1 (6 bases). The CDR3 is 15 residues long. Between the trimmed V and J ends, which lost 4 bases and 5 bases, there was a span of 16 bases. The germline V gene encodes CDR1 SGHDT and CDR2 YYEEEE. The CDR3 DNA sequence: TGTGCCAGCAGCCCAAAAGAGGACAGACACAATGAGCAGTTCTTG. Encoded protein: CASSPKEDRHNEQFL.